Described below is a single T cell receptor (beta chain) sequence and its context. Its specific antigen is unknown. Base quality data are lacking; no much larger clone is found one base away. TCR CDR3 regions were amplified from genomic DNA by multiplex PCR using the deep immunoSEQ assay. Extracted genomic DNA from each cell subset was spread evenly across all wells of several immunoSEQ 96-well plates, with each plate serving as a replicate. Each replicate PCR for sorted subsets received roughly 200 ng genomic DNA, equal to tens of thousands of T cell genomes. Purified libraries were quantified with a Qubit 3.0 fluorometer, sized on a Bioanalyzer 2100, and re-quantified with the KAPA Library Quantification kit. Every immunoSEQ 96-well plate was sequenced on a dedicated single-read 150-cycle Illumina NextSeq 550 flow cell. Processing in the source paper ran as follows. Because the immunoSEQ output held only junctional sequences and lacked quality scores, the filtering could not match the filtering applied to full-length reads. Sequences were annotated with PyIR, a Python wrapper for IgBLAST v1.9, using IMGT germline references to assign V/J genes and CDR3. Reads were filtered out if the reads had weak V/J assignments (E-value above 1e-6), no CDR3, stop codons, out-of-frame junctions, or ambiguous translated residues. V3J clonotypes were defined as sequences sharing the same inferred V gene, J gene, and CDR3 amino acid sequence. To compute the percentage overlap between repertoires, the number of shared unique clonotypes was divided by the size of the smaller repertoire. Three approaches were used to assess repertoire richness: RTK rarefaction, the Chao1 estimator, and Recon v2.1 estimates of unobserved clonotypes. OLGA was used to compute generation probabilities for all TCRbeta clonotypes that the gDNA method yielded from several donors. Held by TCRdb, this immuneACCESS table contains in-frame sequences only and omits some clones. Under half of the omission traces to an unresolved V gene where checked; the cause of the rest is unknown. The DNA gave D and trimming, while V, J and clone size come from that table. In all, the sample holds roughly 2,000,000 clones, and roughly 93% of those were seen once. More than 1.5% of the sample comes from the top ten.

V is pruned by 5 bases and J by 4 bases, leaving 12 bases of the junction without a gene match. Reading from cysteine to phenylalanine, the CDR3 counts 16 amino acids. The read is trimmed to its CDR3 DNA, 48 bases read in frame from base 1. The germline V gene (reference sequence) provides CDR1 MNHEY and CDR2 SMNVEV. The entry originates in a study of shared clonotypes between healthy human individuals (dated by TCRdb to about 2020). Turning to the overall study: The cohort included three men and a couple of women between 18 and 49 years of age. Per donor, three plates each were used for CD4 naive and CD4 memory, two for CD8 naive, and one for CD8 memory. To estimate repertoire size and how much clonotypes are shared between individuals, the study performed deep sequencing of blood TCR repertoires from a handful of healthy adults. To increase sequencing depth and limit assay-specific biases, different laboratories used diverse techniques to prepare libraries and sequence TCR repertoires. Each donor's leukapheresis produced roughly between roughly 0.85 and 10 billion PBMCs.

For the CD8 naive samples, CD45RO-negative cells were positively selected for CCR7, yielding a CD45RA+CCR7+ population from which TemRA cells were excluded. The donors were healthy, HIV-negative adults who had no recently reported acute infections or vaccinations. Every donor was a Caucasian adult living in Nashville, Tennessee, USA. Blood was collected by leukapheresis, and PBMCs were isolated by Ficoll-Histopaque density gradient centrifugation and then cryopreserved in liquid nitrogen vapor phase. Purity and quantity of every magnetically sorted T cell population were checked by analytical flow cytometry. Genomic DNA was isolated from every sorted fraction and measured by UV absorbance on a Nanodrop 2000c. Broader findings and caveats from the paper: Pairwise subsampling indicated that sequencing depth was expected to affect the degree of clonotype sharing among donors. The small number of donors limited the genetic and exposure-history diversity represented. Rarefaction of sorted-subset datasets indicated incomplete sequencing despite the large sequencing depth. Across four donors, approximately 4.6% of naive CD4, roughly 3.5% of naive CD8, under 2.5% of memory CD4, and approximately 0.42% of memory CD8 clonotypes were shared. Compared with non-shared clonotypes, clonotypes shared by all four sorted-subset donors had higher generation probabilities. Sampling was restricted to blood, and TCR repertoires in tissue are likely to differ from TCR repertoires in blood. Estimated clonotype richness was generally larger for naive than for memory subsets.

The V and J segments used are TRBV27 and TRBJ2-7; 9 bases in the middle match TRBD1. The TCR comes from a young man in good health. Some clones in this sample may be carry-over from other donors' samples. Input material: naive CD8+ T cells from PBMCs. The cell subset or site label of this sample denotes: CD45RA+CCR7+. This receptor carries the CDR3 CASSPTSGTGLYEQYF. DNA sequence: TGTGCCAGCAGTCCAACATCGGGGACAGGGCTGTACGAGCAGTACTTC.